The 4 T cell receptor beta chains listed next were all sequenced from one sample in a study of early T cells in non-severe SARS-CoV-2 infection. MiXCR, applied by TCRdb to the 5' RACE reads, yields one record per CDR3 protein. The table shows approximately 31,000 distinct CDR3 sequences, with roughly 5.7% occurring only once. The specimen sequenced was whole blood. These receptors came from an adult who was a healthcare worker with PCR-confirmed SARS-CoV-2 infection or an uninfected control (not recorded which).

J is TRBJ2-3 and V is TRBV5-5; D gene unclear. The germline V and J ends were trimmed by 2 bases and 3 bases, with 4 bases remaining between them. Germline assignment: CDR1 SGHKS and CDR2 YYEKEE (reference sequence). CDR3 size: 12 residues. The CDR3 protein is CASSFATDTQYF. CDR3 coding DNA: TGTGCCAGCAGCTTCGCTACAGATACGCAGTATTTT.

Ten or more counts support this clonotype. The chain employs TRBV20-1 and TRBJ1-1; D might be TRBD1 (6 bases). Germline loops: CDR1 DFQATT, CDR2 SNEGSKA (reference sequence). V lost 2 bases and J lost 0, with 16 bases in between. The CDR3 contains 16 residues. The DNA for the CDR3 is TGCAGTGCTAGATCCCCAAGGGGGGCCCTGAACACTGAAGCTTTCTTT. It specifies CSARSPRGALNTEAFF.

This chain links TRBV3-1 with TRBJ1-3; TRBD1 is a possible D gene (5 bases). Germline V gene lookup returns CDR1 LGHDT and CDR2 YNNKEL (reference sequence). The CDR3 contains 14 residues. Trimming removed 3 bases from V and 7 bases from J, with 13 bases in between. The CDR3 nucleotides read TGTGCCAGCAGCCAGTCGGACAAGGTCAACACCATATATTTT. It translates to CASSQSDKVNTIYF.

The V and J genes are TRBV27 and TRBJ2-7; TRBD2 aligns across 11 bases. The CDR3 is 15 amino acids. Germline V gene sequence: CDR1 MNHEY, CDR2 SMNVEV (reference sequence). J gave up 0 bases and V 5 bases, and 3 bases lay outside the gene matches. The CDR3 sequence: CASSTGTSGSYEQYF. The CDR3 nucleotides are TGTGCCAGCAGTACCGGGACTAGCGGCTCCTACGAGCAGTACTTC.